The next 17 T cell receptor beta chains were all read from a single sample in a study of technical replicates of blood from a handful of donors. The data were produced by immunoSEQ multiplex PCR, yet TCRdb's version contains in-frame clones alone and is incomplete. The profile shows about 80,000 clones, about 88% of them singletons. The sample taken for sequencing was T cells isolated from PBMCs. The receptors were gathered from a human donor in good health.

This rearrangement joins TRBV27 to TRBJ2-1; possibly TRBD2 for D (5 bases). Germline assignment: CDR1 MNHEY and CDR2 SMNVEV (reference sequence). This CDR3 is 15 amino acids long. V lost 5 bases and J lost 0, with 11 bases in between. In DNA form, the CDR3 reads TGTGCCAGCAGTAGAGGGAGTTCCTCCTACAATGAGCAGTTCTTC. Translation: CASSRGSSSYNEQFF.

For the CDR3, the DNA is TGTGCCAGCAGTCCCAACAGGGGGCTTGGCTACACCTTC. Amino acids: CASSPNRGLGYTF. The gene calls are TRBV6-5 and TRBJ1-2; TRBD1 matches at 9 bases. The CDR3 has 13 residues. V shed 5 bases and J 7 bases; nucleotides not matched to a gene: 5. The germline V gene has CDR1 MNHEY and CDR2 SVGAGI.

V and J are TRBV30 and TRBJ2-1; 9 positions agree with TRBD1. Germline lookup yields CDR1 GTSNPN and CDR2 SVGIG (reference sequence). V shed 0 bases and J 6 bases; nucleotides not matched to a gene: 15. The CDR3 loop spans 18 amino acids. The DNA for the CDR3 is TGTGCCTGGAGTGTACTTTTTCGACGGGACAGGGAGACCAATGAGCAGTTCTTC. It codes for CAWSVLFRRDRETNEQFF.

This chain links TRBV29-1 with TRBJ2-7; D gene unclear. The length of the CDR3 is 11 residues. Trimming cost V 6 bases and J 0 bases, with 6 bases left between them. CDR1 SQVTM and CDR2 ANQGSEA come from the germline V gene. The CDR3 DNA follows: TGCAGCGTGGTACACTCCTACGAGCAGTACTTC. It specifies CSVVHSYEQYF.

The chain has TRBV6-5 and TRBJ2-7, with TRBD1 identical over 7 bases. Germline CDR1 MNHEY, CDR2 SVGAGI. Germline trimming cut 2 bases from V and 2 bases from J; bases unmatched to any gene: 6. The length of the CDR3 is 15 residues. CDR3 in DNA: TGTGCCAGCAGTTACGGGACAGCTTATCCCTACGAGCAGTACTTC. Encoded protein: CASSYGTAYPYEQYF.

The chain combines TRBV7-9 with TRBJ1-1, with a possible D match to TRBD1 (6 bases). The CDR3 runs 12 residues. The germline CDR1 and CDR2 sequences are SEHNR and FQNEAQ (reference sequence). The germline V and J ends were trimmed by 11 bases and 1 base, with 11 bases remaining between them. The CDR3 DNA reads TGTGCCGGCGAGACAGGGAACACTGAAGCTTTCTTT. Translating gives CAGETGNTEAFF.

The chain employs TRBV18 and TRBJ1-2, with 7 bases identical to TRBD1. Germline loops: CDR1 KGHSH, CDR2 LQKENI. The CDR3 consists of 14 residues. Unmatched junction bases numbered 5, after V lost 4 bases and J lost 3 bases. CDR3 coding DNA: TGTGCCAGCTCACTTTTTACAGGGGACTATGGCTACACCTTC. Its translation: CASSLFTGDYGYTF.

This chain connects TRBV4-3 to TRBJ2-7; 9 bases line up with TRBD2. The length of the CDR3 is 15 residues. Trimming took 1 base from V and 4 from J; bases not matched to a gene: 5. Germline V gene sequence: CDR1 LGHNA, CDR2 YSLEER. The CDR3 loop reads CASSQGGTSWYEQYF. Written as DNA, the CDR3 is TGCGCCAGCAGCCAAGGAGGGACTAGCTGGTACGAGCAGTACTTC.

The chain links TRBV7-9 to TRBJ1-1, with 7 bases lining up with TRBD1. With 5 bases clipped from V and 3 bases from J, the junction kept 12 bases outside the gene matches. The CDR3 has 16 residues. The germline V gene encodes CDR1 SEHNR and CDR2 FQNEAQ (reference sequence). Here the CDR3 reads CASSEGQPGGYTEAFF. The CDR3 DNA is TGTGCCAGCAGCGAGGGACAGCCAGGGGGTTACACTGAAGCTTTCTTT.

The rearrangement uses TRBV19 and TRBJ2-7; possibly TRBD2 for D (5 bases). CDR3 length equals 13 residues. CDR1 LNHDA and CDR2 SQIVND come from the germline V gene (reference sequence). Trimming removed 4 bases from V and 6 bases from J, with 13 bases in between. The CDR3 is CASSTAVLGEQYF. In DNA, the CDR3 is TGTGCCAGTAGTACAGCGGTCCTAGGCGAGCAGTACTTC.

The rearrangement uses TRBV6-5 and TRBJ2-2; D gene ambiguous. Trimming removed 3 bases at V and 5 bases at J, with 7 bases between. The CDR3 sequence is 13 residues long. Germline V lookup: CDR1 MNHEY, CDR2 SVGAGI. CDR3: CASSYSLTGELFF. CDR3 bases: TGTGCCAGCAGTTATTCCCTTACCGGGGAGCTGTTTTTT.

This chain connects TRBV9 to TRBJ2-2; 15 bases map to TRBD2. Germline lookup yields CDR1 SGDLS and CDR2 YYNGEE. The CDR3 consists of 20 residues. J gave up 4 bases and V 3 bases, and 13 bases lay outside the gene matches. The CDR3 spells CASSGGGGTSGRMGTGELFF. CDR3 sequence (DNA): TGTGCCAGCAGCGGCGGGGGCGGGACTAGCGGGAGGATGGGCACCGGGGAGCTGTTTTTT.

The chain combines TRBV5-1 with TRBJ2-5; TRBD1 might be the D (6 bases). There are 15 residues in the CDR3. The V gene lost 6 bases and the J gene lost 3 bases, with 18 bases spanning the gap. Germline CDR1 and CDR2: SGHRS and YFSETQ. CDR3 in amino acids: CASNVQGVREETQYF. The CDR3 region has the DNA TGCGCCAGCAACGTACAGGGAGTCCGGGAAGAGACCCAGTACTTC.

The chain combines TRBV5-1 with TRBJ2-1, with D tentatively TRBD1 (5 bases). The ends were cut back, 4 bases at V and 5 bases at J, with 16 bases in the middle. The germline V gene encodes CDR1 SGHRS and CDR2 YFSETQ. The CDR3 extends over 15 amino acids. Here the CDR3 DNA reads TGCGCCAGCAGCCACGATGGGGCAATTAACAATGAGCAGTTCTTC. It codes for CASSHDGAINNEQFF.

J is TRBJ1-1 and V is TRBV4-1; no clear D gene. This CDR3 has 13 amino acids. Trimming left V 1 base short and J 1 base short, with 4 bases between. CDR1 MGHRA and CDR2 YSYEKL come from the germline V gene. CDR3 nucleotide sequence: TGCGCCAGCAGCCAAGCAGGGAACACTGAAGCTTTCTTT. Encoded protein: CASSQAGNTEAFF.

CDR3 DNA: TGTGCCAGCAGCTTGTTCACCGCAACTAAACCTGAAGCTTTCTTT. This gives the protein CASSLFTATKPEAFF. This rearrangement joins TRBV11-2 to TRBJ1-1; D unclear. CDR3 length equals 15 residues. Trimming took off 3 bases at V and 6 bases at J, with 17 bases between the two ends. The V gene's germline CDR1 is SGHAT and CDR2 FQNNGV.

The gene calls are TRBV7-9 and TRBJ1-5, with D perhaps TRBD1 (6 bases). The CDR3 loop spans 14 amino acids. With 4 bases removed from V and 4 bases from J, the gap between germline ends came to 11 bases. CDR1 and CDR2 (germline): SEHNR, FQNEAQ (reference sequence). The CDR3 sequence is CASSYGQNNQPQHF. CDR3 in DNA: TGTGCCAGCAGCTACGGACAGAATAATCAGCCCCAGCATTTT.